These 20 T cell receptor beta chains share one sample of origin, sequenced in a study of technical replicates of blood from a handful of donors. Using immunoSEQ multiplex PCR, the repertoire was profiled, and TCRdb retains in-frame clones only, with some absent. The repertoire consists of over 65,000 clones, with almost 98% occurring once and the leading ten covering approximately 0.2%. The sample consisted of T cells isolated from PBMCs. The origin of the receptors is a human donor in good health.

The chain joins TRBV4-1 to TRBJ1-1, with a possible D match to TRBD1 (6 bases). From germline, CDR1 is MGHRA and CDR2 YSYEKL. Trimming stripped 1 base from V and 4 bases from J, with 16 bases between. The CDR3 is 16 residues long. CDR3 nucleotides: TGCGCCAGCAGCCAAGGGCAGGGGAGTTGGGGCACTGAAGCTTTCTTT. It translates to CASSQGQGSWGTEAFF.

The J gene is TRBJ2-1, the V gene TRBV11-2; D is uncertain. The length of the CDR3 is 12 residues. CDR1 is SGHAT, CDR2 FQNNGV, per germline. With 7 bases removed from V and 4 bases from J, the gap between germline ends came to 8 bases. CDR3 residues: CASTTGYNEQFF. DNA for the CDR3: TGTGCCAGCACCACTGGTTACAATGAGCAGTTCTTC.

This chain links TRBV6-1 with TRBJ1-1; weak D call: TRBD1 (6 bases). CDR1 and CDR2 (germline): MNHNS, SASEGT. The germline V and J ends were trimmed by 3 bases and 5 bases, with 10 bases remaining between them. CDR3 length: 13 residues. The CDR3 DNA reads TGTGCCAGCAGTGATCAGGGGCGGACTGAAGCTTTCTTT. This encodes CASSDQGRTEAFF.

The CDR3 sequence is CASSVTSGGYNEQFF. The DNA for the CDR3 is TGCGCCAGCAGCGTGACTAGCGGGGGCTACAATGAGCAGTTCTTC. This sequence joins TRBV5-1 and TRBJ2-1; 12 bases align to TRBD2. The CDR3 spans 15 residues. Per the germline V gene, CDR1 is SGHRS and CDR2 is YFSETQ. The trim removed 4 bases at V and 3 bases at J, leaving 2 bases unmatched.

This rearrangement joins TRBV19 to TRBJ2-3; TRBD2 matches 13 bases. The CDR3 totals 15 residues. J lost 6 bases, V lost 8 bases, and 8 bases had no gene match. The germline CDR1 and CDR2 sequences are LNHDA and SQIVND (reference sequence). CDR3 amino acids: CASSTSGGAGDTQYF. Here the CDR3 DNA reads TGTGCCAGTTCAACTAGCGGGGGGGCCGGGGATACGCAGTATTTT.

The CDR3 region has the DNA TGTGCCAGCAGTCCGACACCAACCGCGCAGCCCCAGCATTTT. It yields the protein CASSPTPTAQPQHF. This chain links TRBV28 with TRBJ1-5; D is undetermined. Germline V CDR1 and CDR2: MDHEN, SYDVKM. The CDR3 has 14 amino acids. Trimming removed 5 bases at V and 7 bases at J, with 15 bases between.

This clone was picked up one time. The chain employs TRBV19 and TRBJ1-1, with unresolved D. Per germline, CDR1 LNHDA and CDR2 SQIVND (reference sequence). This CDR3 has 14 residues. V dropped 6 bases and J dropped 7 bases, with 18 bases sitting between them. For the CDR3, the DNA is TGTGCCAGTAGGGCCGGGTCAGCCTTTGATGAAGCTTTCTTT. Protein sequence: CASRAGSAFDEAFF.

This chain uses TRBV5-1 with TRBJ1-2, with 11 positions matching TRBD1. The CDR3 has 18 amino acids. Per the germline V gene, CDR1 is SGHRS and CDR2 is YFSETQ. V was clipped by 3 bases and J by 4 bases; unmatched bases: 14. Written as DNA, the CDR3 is TGCGCCAGCAGCTCGAAAACGAACATGGGACAGGGGGTCTATGGCTACACCTTC. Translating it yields CASSSKTNMGQGVYGYTF.

The CDR3 sequence: CASSEARQGYYEQYF. The CDR3 nucleotides are TGTGCCAGCAGTGAAGCAAGGCAGGGATACTACGAGCAGTACTTC. The chain recombines TRBV6-1 with TRBJ2-7; perhaps TRBD1 as D (5 bases). V was clipped by 0 bases and J by 3 bases, with 12 bases between them. The CDR3 runs to 15 residues. Looked up from germline, CDR1 is MNHNS and CDR2 is SASEGT.

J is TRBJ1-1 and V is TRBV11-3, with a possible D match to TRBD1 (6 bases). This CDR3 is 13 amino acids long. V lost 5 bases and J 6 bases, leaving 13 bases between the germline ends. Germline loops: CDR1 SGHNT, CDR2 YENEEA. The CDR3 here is CASSVRQGPEAFF. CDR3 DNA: TGTGCCAGCAGCGTACGGCAGGGGCCTGAAGCTTTCTTT.

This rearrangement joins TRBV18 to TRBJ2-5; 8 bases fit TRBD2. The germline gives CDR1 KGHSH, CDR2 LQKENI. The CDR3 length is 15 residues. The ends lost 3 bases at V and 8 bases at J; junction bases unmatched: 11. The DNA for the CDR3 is TGTGCCAGCTCACCTCTTGGCGGGGGGCCAAGCACCCAGTACTTC. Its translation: CASSPLGGGPSTQYF.

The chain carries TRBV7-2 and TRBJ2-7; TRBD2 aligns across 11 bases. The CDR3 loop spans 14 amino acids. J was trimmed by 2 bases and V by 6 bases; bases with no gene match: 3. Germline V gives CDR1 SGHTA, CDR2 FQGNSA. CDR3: CASRTSGSTYEQYF. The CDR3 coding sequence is TGTGCCAGCAGAACTAGCGGGAGTACCTACGAGCAGTACTTC.

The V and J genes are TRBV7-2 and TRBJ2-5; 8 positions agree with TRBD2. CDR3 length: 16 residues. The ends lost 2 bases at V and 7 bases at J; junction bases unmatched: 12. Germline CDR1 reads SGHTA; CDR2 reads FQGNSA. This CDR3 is CASSLYGGGTLATQYF. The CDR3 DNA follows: TGTGCCAGCAGCTTATACGGCGGGGGGACTCTCGCGACCCAGTACTTC.

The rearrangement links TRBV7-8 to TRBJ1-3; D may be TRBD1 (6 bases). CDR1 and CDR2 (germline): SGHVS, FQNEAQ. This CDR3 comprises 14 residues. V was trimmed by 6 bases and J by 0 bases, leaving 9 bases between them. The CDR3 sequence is CASRGQTSGNTIYF. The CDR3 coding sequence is TGTGCCAGCAGAGGACAGACCTCTGGAAACACCATATATTTT.

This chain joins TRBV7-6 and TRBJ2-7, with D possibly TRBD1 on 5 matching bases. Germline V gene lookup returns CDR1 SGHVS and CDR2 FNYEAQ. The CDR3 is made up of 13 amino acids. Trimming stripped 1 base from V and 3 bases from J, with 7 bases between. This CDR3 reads CASSLGDSYEQYF. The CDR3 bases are TGTGCCAGCAGCTTAGGAGACAGCTACGAGCAGTACTTC.

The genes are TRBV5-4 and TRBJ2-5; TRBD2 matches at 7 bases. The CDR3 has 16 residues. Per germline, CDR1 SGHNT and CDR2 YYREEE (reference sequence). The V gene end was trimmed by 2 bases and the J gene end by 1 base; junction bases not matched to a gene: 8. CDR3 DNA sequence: TGTGCCAGCAGCTTACGCGGCGGGAGTGGCCAAGAGACCCAGTACTTC. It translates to CASSLRGGSGQETQYF.

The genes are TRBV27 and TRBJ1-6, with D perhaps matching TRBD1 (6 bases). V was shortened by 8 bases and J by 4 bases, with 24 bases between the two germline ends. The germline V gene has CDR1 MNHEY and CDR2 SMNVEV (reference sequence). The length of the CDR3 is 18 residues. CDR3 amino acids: CASGGGLPGPRYNSPLHF. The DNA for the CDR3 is TGTGCCAGCGGCGGGGGGCTGCCAGGGCCAAGATATAATTCACCCCTCCACTTT.

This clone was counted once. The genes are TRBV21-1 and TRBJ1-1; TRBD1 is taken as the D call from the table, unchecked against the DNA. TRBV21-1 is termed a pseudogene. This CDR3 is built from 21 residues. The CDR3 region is CASSKGWDGTGDHSWCTEAFF. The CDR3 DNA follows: TGTGCCAGCAGCAAAGGCTGGGACGGGACAGGGGATCATTCTTGGTGCACTGAAGCTTTCTTT.

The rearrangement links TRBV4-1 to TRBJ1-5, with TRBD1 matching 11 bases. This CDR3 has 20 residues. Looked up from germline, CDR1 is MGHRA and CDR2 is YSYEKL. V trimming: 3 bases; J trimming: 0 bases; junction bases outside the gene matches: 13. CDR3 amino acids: CASSHSTGTGGFRSNQPQHF. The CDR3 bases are TGCGCCAGCAGCCACTCAACCGGGACAGGGGGTTTTCGTAGCAATCAGCCCCAGCATTTT.

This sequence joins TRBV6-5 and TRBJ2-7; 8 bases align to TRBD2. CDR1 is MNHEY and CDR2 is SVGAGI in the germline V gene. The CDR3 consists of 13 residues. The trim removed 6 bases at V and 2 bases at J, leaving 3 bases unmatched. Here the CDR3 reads CASRLAGTYEQYF. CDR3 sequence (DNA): TGTGCCAGCAGGCTAGCGGGTACCTACGAGCAGTACTTC.